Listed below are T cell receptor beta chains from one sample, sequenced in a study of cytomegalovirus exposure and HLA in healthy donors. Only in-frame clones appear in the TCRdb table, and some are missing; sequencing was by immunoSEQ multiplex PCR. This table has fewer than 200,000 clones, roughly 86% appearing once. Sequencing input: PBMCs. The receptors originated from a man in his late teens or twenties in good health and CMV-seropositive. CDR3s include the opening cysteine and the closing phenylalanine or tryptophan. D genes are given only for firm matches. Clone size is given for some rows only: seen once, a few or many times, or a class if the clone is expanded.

CDR3: CASKEERLVRDNEQFF
DNA: TGTGCCAGCAAGGAAGAGAGACTAGTAAGAGACAATGAGCAGTTCTTC
V: TRBV2
D: NA
size: few
J: TRBJ2-1

CDR3: CASSLSDRTEAFF
DNA: TGTGCCAGCAGTTTATCGGACAGGACTGAAGCTTTCTTT
V: TRBV27
D: TRBD1
size: NA
J: TRBJ1-1

CDR3: CASSPRRGQVTGELFF
DNA: TGTGCCAGCAGCCCAAGGAGGGGCCAGGTAACCGGGGAGCTGTTTTTT
V: TRBV5-6
D: NA
size: NA
J: TRBJ2-2

CDR3: CASSRSSGGPLGYEQYF
DNA: TGTGCCAGCAGTCGTTCGAGCGGGGGCCCTCTTGGCTACGAGCAGTACTTC
V: TRBV7-9
D: TRBD2
size: few
J: TRBJ2-7

CDR3: CASSQGESGYTF
DNA: TGTGCCAGCAGCCAAGGCGAATCGGGCTACACCTTC
V: TRBV4-2
D: NA
size: NA
J: TRBJ1-2

CDR3: CASSVGGGPPNEQFF
DNA: TGTGCCAGCAGCGTAGGCGGGGGGCCTCCCAATGAGCAGTTCTTC
V: TRBV9
D: TRBD2
size: NA
J: TRBJ2-1

CDR3: CSVEGWTGTESEVYEQYF
DNA: TGCAGCGTTGAAGGTTGGACAGGGACTGAAAGTGAGGTGTACGAGCAGTACTTC
V: TRBV29-1
D: TRBD1
size: NA
J: TRBJ2-7

CDR3: CASSLADGRGDTQYF
DNA: TGCGCCAGCAGCTTGGCCGATGGGAGAGGGGATACGCAGTATTTT
V: TRBV5-1
D: NA
size: NA
J: TRBJ2-3

CDR3: CASSRGMNTEAFF
DNA: TGTGCCAGCAGTAGGGGCATGAACACTGAAGCTTTCTTT
V: TRBV6-1
D: NA
size: NA
J: TRBJ1-1

CDR3: CASSLVGQGGYTF
DNA: TGTGCCAGCAGCTTAGTTGGGCAGGGGGGCTACACCTTC
V: TRBV7-2
D: NA
size: NA
J: TRBJ1-2

CDR3: CASSQDSGLDQPQHF
DNA: TGCGCCAGCAGCCAAGACTCCGGACTGGATCAGCCCCAGCATTTT
V: TRBV4-3
D: NA
size: NA
J: TRBJ1-5

CDR3: CASRQSGGPYNEQFF
DNA: TGTGCCAGCAGACAAAGCGGGGGCCCCTACAATGAGCAGTTCTTC
V: TRBV11-2
D: TRBD2
size: NA
J: TRBJ2-1

CDR3: CASSLFWGTPYEQYF
DNA: TGTGCCAGCAGCCTCTTTTGGGGGACACCCTACGAGCAGTACTTC
V: TRBV28
D: NA
size: NA
J: TRBJ2-7